This TCR beta chain was documented in a study of cytomegalovirus exposure and HLA in healthy donors. The V gene end was trimmed by 0 bases and the J gene end by 6 bases; junction bases not matched to a gene: 8. The CDR3 covers 16 residues. Looked up from germline, CDR1 is SNHLY and CDR2 is FYNNEI. This clone was detected only once. Its antigen is unidentified. Study-wide findings and caveats: A previous analysis found most TCR beta V segments productive roughly 87% or roughly 30% of the time. Researchers catalogued approximately 160 TCR beta chains as cytomegalovirus-associated. There were some V segments, including TRBV6-2 and TRBV6-3, excluded as indistinguishable. Solely CMV serostatus was available to characterize immune exposure.

The PCR contained 60 Vbeta and 13 Jbeta primers. Sequencing was performed with immunoSEQ multiplex PCR; in TCRdb, only in-frame clones are kept and a portion is missing. This table has 170,000 or so clones, roughly 79% appearing once. The material sequenced was PBMCs. The chain combines TRBV2 with TRBJ2-3; 8 nucleotides agree with TRBD2. This TCR was recovered from a woman aged 50 to 60 in good health and CMV-seropositive. CDR3 sequence: CASSEAPGLEVDTQYF. CDR3 nucleotides: TGTGCCAGCAGTGAAGCGCCGGGACTAGAAGTTGATACGCAGTATTTT.